These 25 T cell receptor beta chains originate from one sample sequenced in a study of T-cell reconstitution after alpha-beta-depleted transplantation in children. The library targeted TCRbeta and was prepared with unique molecular identifiers. TCRdb re-called the PCR reads through MiXCR, storing one row per CDR3 protein. Found here are roughly 120,000 distinct CDR3 sequences, more than 20% of them singletons; the top ten hold 10%. The source was PBMCs, mostly from graft donor cells, collected 180 days after TCRalphabeta/CD19-depleted stem cell transplant. The receptors stem from a male patient between 2 and 9 years old who had a stem cell transplant for chronic granulomatous disease, so the T cells may come from the graft donor.

This clonotype was observed at least ten times. DNA of the CDR3: TGTGCCAGCAGTTACGAGGACTATATCACCGGGGAGCTGTTTTTT. As protein: CASSYEDYITGELFF. The rearrangement uses TRBV6-2 or TRBV6-3 and TRBJ2-2, with D maybe TRBD2 (6 bases). The germline V gene encodes CDR1 MNHEY and CDR2 SVGEGT. Trimming stripped 2 bases from V and 4 bases from J, with 11 bases between. This CDR3 is 15 amino acids long.

The table lists this clonotype with many counts. The chain has TRBV18 and TRBJ2-3; perhaps TRBD2 as D (7 bases). Germline V gene sequence: CDR1 KGHSH, CDR2 LQKENI. The CDR3 spans 16 residues. With 1 base removed from V and 0 bases from J, the gap between germline ends came to 11 bases. CDR3 region: CASSPLSGGSTDTQYF. The DNA of the CDR3 is TGTGCCAGCTCACCACTCTCGGGGGGCAGCACAGATACGCAGTATTTT.

The chain employs TRBV7-3 and TRBJ1-1; 7 bases match TRBD1. The V gene end was trimmed by 5 bases and the J gene end by 1 base; junction bases not matched to a gene: 7. The CDR3 is 15 amino acids. CDR1 is SGHTA and CDR2 is FQGTGA in the germline V gene. CDR3 sequence reads: CASSLLGQKNTEAFF. For the CDR3, the DNA is TGTGCCAGCAGCCTACTGGGACAGAAGAACACTGAAGCTTTCTTT.

This clonotype was counted many times. The chain recombines TRBV12-3 or TRBV12-4 with TRBJ2-7; 11 bases align to TRBD1. The CDR3 has 15 residues. The ends lost 5 bases at V and 5 bases at J; junction bases unmatched: 8. The CDR3 loop is CASSLPRTGGHEQYF. Written as DNA, the CDR3 is TGTGCCAGCAGTCTCCCCAGGACAGGGGGCCACGAGCAGTACTTC.

This clonotype has a count of ten or more. V and J are TRBV2 and TRBJ2-5; possibly TRBD1 for D (5 bases). The CDR3 contains 15 residues. V lost 1 base, J lost 1 base, and 10 bases lay in between. Germline CDR1 SNHLY, CDR2 FYNNEI. Here the CDR3 reads CASSEVPDTQETQYF. CDR3 in DNA: TGTGCCAGCAGTGAAGTGCCGGACACCCAAGAGACCCAGTACTTC.

The genes are TRBV28 and TRBJ1-1; the match to TRBD1 covers 8 bases. Per the germline V gene, CDR1 is MDHEN and CDR2 is SYDVKM. The V gene end was trimmed by 6 bases and the J gene end by 5 bases; junction bases not matched to a gene: 8. This CDR3 has 14 residues. The CDR3 nucleotides are TGTGCCAGCAGACCTAGGACAGGGCGAACTGAAGCTTTCTTT. Its protein is CASRPRTGRTEAFF.

In this sample, this clonotype turned up many times. This chain uses TRBV7-6 with TRBJ1-1, with TRBD1 identical over 7 bases. The J segment lost 5 bases and the V segment lost 5 bases, leaving 5 bases of the junction unmatched. Looked up from germline, CDR1 is SGHVS and CDR2 is FNYEAQ. The CDR3 is made up of 13 amino acids. CDR3 residues: CASSRGQRTEAFF. The CDR3 coding sequence is TGTGCCAGCAGCCGGGGACAGAGAACTGAAGCTTTCTTT. Variable domain in full (rest from reference TRBV7-6 and TRBJ1-1): GAGVSQSPRYKVTKRGQDVALRCDPISGHVSLYWYRQALGQGPEFLTYFNYEAQQDKSGLPNDRFSAERPEGSISTLTIQRTEQRDSAMYRCASSRGQRTEAFFGQGTRLTVV.

This clonotype was seen repeatedly, ten times or more. This chain uses TRBV6-5 with TRBJ2-1; D gene unclear. V lost 2 bases and J lost 6, with 11 bases in between. The CDR3 spans 14 residues. Germline V gives CDR1 MNHEY, CDR2 SVGAGI. This CDR3 is CASSYGSASNEQFF. In DNA, the CDR3 is TGTGCCAGCAGTTACGGGTCAGCCAGCAATGAGCAGTTCTTC.

This clonotype has just a few counts. The chain couples TRBV5-1 to TRBJ2-7; 7 nucleotides match TRBD2. Germline CDR1 reads SGHRS; CDR2 reads YFSETQ. J lost 6 bases, V lost 0 bases, and 12 bases had no gene match. This CDR3 spans 16 amino acids. In DNA, the CDR3 is TGCGCCAGCAGCTTGGGTAGCGGGTTCGGGTCTGGCGAGCAGTACTTC. Residues: CASSLGSGFGSGEQYF.

The J gene is TRBJ2-3, the V gene TRBV5-1; TRBD2 aligns across 10 bases. With 0 bases clipped from V and 2 bases from J, the junction kept 9 bases outside the gene matches. Per germline, CDR1 SGHRS and CDR2 YFSETQ. The CDR3 has 18 amino acids. As DNA, the CDR3 is TGCGCCAGCAGCTTGGTCAGGCTAGCGGGGGCTAACACAGATACGCAGTATTTT. Translation gives CASSLVRLAGANTDTQYF.

This clonotype was recorded at least ten times. This rearrangement joins TRBV7-6 to TRBJ2-7; TRBD1 or TRBD2 may be the D gene (5 bases each). The V end lost 1 base, the J end lost 5 bases, and 15 bases lay between the germline ends. This CDR3 comprises 15 residues. Germline V CDR1 and CDR2: SGHVS, FNYEAQ. The CDR3 spells CASSLGSGPGNEQYF. DNA of the CDR3: TGTGCCAGCAGCTTAGGTTCGGGGCCGGGGAACGAGCAGTACTTC. The variable domain in full, completed from reference TRBV7-6 and TRBJ2-7, reads GAGVSQSPRYKVTKRGQDVALRCDPISGHVSLYWYRQALGQGPEFLTYFNYEAQQDKSGLPNDRFSAERPEGSISTLTIQRTEQRDSAMYRCASSLGSGPGNEQYFGPGTRLTVT.

This clonotype was counted many times. The chain has TRBV5-1 and TRBJ2-5; weak D call: TRBD1 (5 bases). V shed 1 base and J shed 5 bases, with 9 bases lying between them. Germline V lookup: CDR1 SGHRS, CDR2 YFSETQ. The CDR3 covers 13 residues. The CDR3 sequence is CASSLRGLETQYF. The CDR3 nucleotides are TGCGCCAGCAGCTTGAGGGGCCTGGAGACCCAGTACTTC.

This clonotype was seen many times. The J gene is TRBJ2-5, the V gene TRBV25-1, with 8 bases fitting TRBD1. CDR1 is MGHDK and CDR2 is SYGVNS in the germline V gene. The junction had 8 bases not matched to a gene; V was cut back by 7 bases and J by 1 base. CDR3 length equals 15 residues. CDR3 in amino acids: CASTRTGRRQETQYF. The CDR3 DNA follows: TGTGCCAGCACACGGACAGGGCGTCGCCAAGAGACCCAGTACTTC.

The V gene is TRBV11-2, the J gene TRBJ2-1; 9 bases align to TRBD2. Losses at the gene ends were 5 bases for V and 3 bases for J; bases not matched to a gene: 8. This CDR3 is built from 16 residues. Germline assignment: CDR1 SGHAT and CDR2 FQNNGV. CDR3 nucleotide sequence: TGTGCCAGCAGCCGAACACTAGCGGGCAGCTACAATGAGCAGTTCTTC. Amino acids: CASSRTLAGSYNEQFF.

This clonotype came up a few times. CDR3 nucleotides: TGTGCCACCAGCAATTTGGGGTTAGAGTCCTACGAGCAGTACTTC. Translation: CATSNLGLESYEQYF. The gene calls are TRBV15 and TRBJ2-7; the D is unclear. CDR3 length equals 15 residues. From germline, CDR1 is LNHNV and CDR2 YYDKDF (reference sequence). Trimming took off 4 bases at V and 1 base at J, with 14 bases between the two ends.

This clonotype was seen a few times. This rearrangement joins TRBV20-1 to TRBJ2-5, with a possible D match to TRBD1 (6 bases). CDR1 DFQATT and CDR2 SNEGSKA come from the germline V gene (reference sequence). V lost 1 base and J 2 bases, leaving 17 bases between the germline ends. CDR3 length equals 16 residues. CDR3 region: CSARALMGANQETQYF. CDR3 nucleotide sequence: TGCAGTGCTAGAGCCTTGATGGGGGCGAATCAAGAGACCCAGTACTTC.

V gene TRBV7-3 combines with J gene TRBJ2-5; no clear D gene. Germline values: CDR1 SGHTA, CDR2 FQGTGA. V dropped 0 bases and J dropped 5 bases, with 13 bases sitting between them. The CDR3 contains 15 residues. CDR3 DNA sequence: TGTGCCAGCAGCTTAACGGGCGCAGGTCGGGAGACCCAGTACTTC. This encodes CASSLTGAGRETQYF. The full variable domain, completed using reference TRBV7-3 and TRBJ2-5, is GAGVSQTPSNKVTEKGKYVELRCDPISGHTALYWYRQSLGQGPEFLIYFQGTGAADDSGLPNDRFFAVRPEGSVSTLKIQRTERGDSAVYLCASSLTGAGRETQYFGPGTRLLVL.

This clonotype was found many times. The CDR3 nucleotides read TGCAGTGCTAGAGATCCTTGGGCTTACGAGCAGTACTTC. It encodes CSARDPWAYEQYF. This chain uses TRBV20-1 with TRBJ2-7, with D unclear. Between the trimmed V and J ends, which lost 0 bases and 4 bases, there was a span of 10 bases. This CDR3 spans 13 amino acids. Germline values: CDR1 DFQATT, CDR2 SNEGSKA (reference sequence).

This clonotype was observed a handful of times. The chain couples TRBV10-3 to TRBJ2-7; a possible D gene is TRBD1 (6 bases). Germline lookup yields CDR1 ENHRY and CDR2 SYGVKD. Trimming removed 8 bases from V and 7 bases from J, with 12 bases in between. The CDR3 extends over 11 amino acids. The CDR3 nucleotides read TGTGCCATCGGGGACACTGCTGAGCAGTACTTC. The encoded protein is CAIGDTAEQYF.

The genes are TRBV10-1 and TRBJ2-2, with 7 bases matching TRBD1. Germline lookup yields CDR1 WNHNN and CDR2 SYGVQD (reference sequence). The CDR3 loop spans 15 amino acids. V shed 3 bases and J 5 bases; nucleotides not matched to a gene: 6. The CDR3 DNA follows: TGCGCCAGCAGTGAACGGGACAGTAGGACCGGGGAGCTGTTTTTT. It translates to CASSERDSRTGELFF.

The chain uses TRBV28 and TRBJ2-7, with 12 bases matching TRBD2. The CDR3 loop spans 14 amino acids. Germline lookup yields CDR1 MDHEN and CDR2 SYDVKM. With 8 bases clipped from V and 1 base from J, the junction kept 3 bases outside the gene matches. The chain's CDR3 is CASQGLAGSYEQYF. The CDR3 DNA reads TGTGCCAGCCAAGGACTAGCGGGATCCTACGAGCAGTACTTC.

This clonotype was counted ten times or more. CDR3 sequence reads: CSVDIGLAIDEQFF. CDR3 nucleotide sequence: TGCAGCGTTGATATTGGACTAGCTATAGATGAGCAGTTCTTC. This chain links TRBV29-1 with TRBJ2-1; 8 bases fit TRBD2. The CDR3 extends over 14 amino acids. Germline CDR1 is SQVTM and CDR2 is ANQGSEA. V lost 3 bases and J lost 8; bases outside the gene matches: 9.

This clonotype showed up many times. DNA of the CDR3: TGTGCCAGCAGCTTTGGCCAACCGAACACCGGGGAGCTGTTTTTT. This gives the protein CASSFGQPNTGELFF. V and J are TRBV7-9 and TRBJ2-2, with no clear D. Germline values: CDR1 SEHNR, CDR2 FQNEAQ (reference sequence). V lost 3 bases to trimming and J lost 0 bases, with 8 bases between them. This CDR3 spans 15 amino acids.

This chain connects TRBV5-1 to TRBJ2-3, with no clear D. The germline V gene has CDR1 SGHRS and CDR2 YFSETQ. This CDR3 region has 14 residues. Trimming cost V 1 base and J 1 base, with 7 bases left between them. In DNA form, the CDR3 reads TGCGCCAGCAGCTTGCAGCCTGGCACAGATACGCAGTATTTT. It translates to CASSLQPGTDTQYF.

This clonotype was detected a few times. This rearrangement joins TRBV7-2 to TRBJ2-3; TRBD2 matches 7 bases. The CDR3 runs to 14 residues. The V gene's germline CDR1 is SGHTA and CDR2 FQGNSA. V dropped 5 bases and J dropped 6; count of bases not matched to a gene: 8. For the CDR3, the DNA is TGTGCCAGCAGCGTCCGGGGGACTATCGATACGCAGTATTTT. Protein: CASSVRGTIDTQYF.